These T cell receptor beta chains were read from a single sample in a study of spatial heterogeneity in lung cancer. TCRdb ran MiXCR on the 5' RACE reads and lists one entry per CDR3 protein. The data contain approximately 2,300 distinct CDR3 sequences, around 15% of them singletons. The source was lung tumor tissue, collected at surgery. The origin of the receptors is a male donor with early-stage non-small cell lung cancer. Both conserved end residues are part of each CDR3. Each record gives: D gene, J gene, V gene, clone size, CDR3 DNA, CDR3 protein. A D gene is named only where the DNA matches it firmly. Only part of the rows carry a size: once, few, many, or a class if the clone is expanded.

>TRBD1|TRBJ2-5|TRBV11-3|medium-sized
TGTGCCAGCAGCAAATACAGGGGCCCCCAAGAGACCCAGTACTTC
CASSKYRGPQETQYF
>TRBD1|TRBJ2-1|TRBV7-2|medium-sized
TGTGCCAGCACTACAGGGGGCCATGAGCAGTTCTTC
CASTTGGHEQFF
>.|TRBJ2-5|TRBV6-2/TRBV6-3|.
TGTGCCAGCACGAACGCGGCTTGGCGAGAGACCCAGTACTTC
CASTNAAWRETQYF
>TRBD2|TRBJ2-3|TRBV20-1|medium-sized
TGCAGTGCTAGACTAGCGGGGCTTCCACAAGATACGCAGTATTTT
CSARLAGLPQDTQYF
>.|TRBJ1-5|TRBV4-1|.
TGCGCCAGCCGTGGGCAGGCGGGACAGCCCCAGCATTTT
CASRGQAGQPQHF
>.|TRBJ2-7|TRBV6-5|medium-sized
TGTGCCAGCAGTCCTCAGGGGTACGAGCAGTACTTC
CASSPQGYEQYF
>.|TRBJ2-1|TRBV2|medium-sized
TGTGCCAGTCAAAGCCGGGTTTATGGGACTAATGAGCAGTTCTTC
CASQSRVYGTNEQFF
>.|TRBJ1-3|TRBV5-1|medium-sized
TGCGCCAGCAGCTTTGGGTCAGGGACCTCGGGAAACACCATATATTTT
CASSFGSGTSGNTIYF
>.|TRBJ2-1|TRBV7-8|.
TGTGCCAGCAGCTTAGTTAGCCCCCGATACAATGAGCAGTTCTTC
CASSLVSPRYNEQFF
>.|TRBJ1-5|TRBV27|few
TGTGCCAGCAAACAGCTTAATCAGCCCCAGCATTTT
CASKQLNQPQHF